These 26 T cell receptor beta chains originate from one sample sequenced in a study of CD8+ T cells in alopecia areata. After isolation, RNA underwent reverse transcription to generate cDNA as the sequencing template. Sequenced by immunoSEQ multiplex PCR; TCRdb stores in-frame clones only, minus some. The table includes about 200,000 clones, around two fifths detected once. Documented treatment: oral pan-JAK inhibitor, 5-10 mg twice daily. The starting material was CD4+ T cells sorted from blood, obtained around week 34, from a patient treated with tofacitinib. The receptors were sampled from a human donor with alopecia areata.

The chain couples TRBV18 to TRBJ2-7, with 7 bases fitting TRBD1. The germline gives CDR1 KGHSH, CDR2 LQKENI. This CDR3 comprises 15 residues. With V trimmed by 0 bases and J by 8 bases, 10 bases remained unmatched. CDR3 bases: TGTGCCAGCTCACCACCGAGTCTCCCAGGGGGTCAGCAGTACTTC. This gives the protein CASSPPSLPGGQQYF. Full variable domain (rest looked up from reference TRBV18 and TRBJ2-7): NAGVMQNPRHLVRRRGQEARLRCSPMKGHSHVYWYRQLPEEGLKFMVYLQKENIIDESGMPKERFSAEFPKEGPSILRIQQVVRGDSAAYFCASSPPSLPGGQQYFGPGTRLTVT.

The rearrangement joins TRBV30 to TRBJ1-2, with D hard to call. Per the germline V gene, CDR1 is GTSNPN and CDR2 is SVGIG (reference sequence). CDR3 length: 12 amino acids. V lost 1 base and J 4 bases, leaving 7 bases between the germline ends. Here the CDR3 reads CAWSAVSYGYTF. CDR3 in DNA: TGTGCCTGGAGTGCTGTTAGCTATGGCTACACCTTC.

This clone was counted a single time. The V call is TRBV29-1, the J call TRBJ1-1; D remains unclear. The CDR3 extends over 12 amino acids. With 7 bases removed from V and 4 bases from J, the gap between germline ends came to 13 bases. Germline CDR1 and CDR2: SQVTM and ANQGSEA. The CDR3 DNA is TGCAGCGCCCAGGATTGGGGCACTGAAGCTTTCTTT. This gives the protein CSAQDWGTEAFF.

V is TRBV29-1 and J is TRBJ1-2; D unresolved. Germline V lookup: CDR1 SQVTM, CDR2 ANQGSEA. Trimming cost V 7 bases and J 2 bases, with 8 bases left between them. The CDR3 totals 11 residues. CDR3 sequence reads: CSAHENYGYTF. The DNA for the CDR3 is TGCAGCGCGCACGAAAACTATGGCTACACCTTC. Looking up the rest from reference TRBV29-1 and TRBJ1-2 gives the full variable domain: SAVISQKPSRDICQRGTSLTIQCQVDSQVTMMFWYRQQPGQSLTLIATANQGSEATYESGFVIDKFPISRPNLTFSTLTVSNMSPEDSSIYLCSAHENYGYTFGSGTRLTVV.

The rearrangement joins TRBV5-4 to TRBJ2-1; no firm D call. This CDR3 has 11 amino acids. Trimming stripped 5 bases from V and 4 bases from J, with 4 bases between. The germline gives CDR1 SGHNT, CDR2 YYREEE (reference sequence). The CDR3 region has the DNA TGTGCCAGCAGTACTTACAATGAGCAGTTCTTC. This sequence encodes CASSTYNEQFF.

This clone was observed at least ten times. This CDR3 is CASSRGVGTDTQYF. CDR3 bases: TGCGCCAGCTCTAGGGGGGTTGGCACAGATACGCAGTATTTT. This chain joins TRBV10-2 and TRBJ2-3; TRBD1 or TRBD2 may be the D gene (6 bases each). The CDR3 runs to 14 residues. Deletions cut 8 bases from V and 1 base from J, with 13 bases between. Per germline, CDR1 WSHSY and CDR2 SAAADI.

A few counts support this clone. At one end, the junction sequence differs from germline, possibly due to a read error. This chain links TRBV5-1 with TRBJ2-3; D uncertain. Germline CDR1 and CDR2: SGHRS and YFSETQ. The CDR3 is 15 residues long. DNA for the CDR3: TGCGCCAGCAGATTGGGATCTTACAAGACAGATACGCAGTATTTT. Translating it yields CASRLGSYKTDTQYF.

The rearrangement joins TRBV4-1 to TRBJ1-5, with 8 bases fitting TRBD1. CDR3 length: 15 amino acids. V lost 1 base and J lost 3; bases outside the gene matches: 2. Per the germline V gene, CDR1 is MGHRA and CDR2 is YSYEKL. This chain's CDR3 is CASSQGTGINQPQHF. The CDR3 DNA reads as TGCGCCAGCAGCCAAGGGACAGGGATCAATCAGCCCCAGCATTTT.

The V and J genes are TRBV29-1 and TRBJ1-4; D call uncertain. V lost 0 bases and J lost 8, with 16 bases in between. The CDR3 spans 15 residues. CDR1 and CDR2 from the germline V gene are SQVTM and ANQGSEA. The CDR3 nucleotides read TGCAGCGTTGAAGAGGGCCGTGGTGTAAGGGAAAAACTGTTTTTT. This translates into CSVEEGRGVREKLFF.

This chain uses TRBV6-5 with TRBJ2-7; D might be TRBD2 (6 bases). With 7 bases removed from V and 2 bases from J, the gap between germline ends came to 15 bases. Germline CDR1 is MNHEY and CDR2 is SVGAGI. The CDR3 runs 14 residues. This CDR3 is CASTAGRGTYEQYF. The CDR3 DNA reads TGTGCCAGCACCGCGGGACGGGGGACCTACGAGCAGTACTTC.

The chain couples TRBV14 to TRBJ1-1; 11 bases map to TRBD1. Germline CDR1 reads SGHDN; CDR2 reads FVKESK. V shed 4 bases, J shed 13 bases, and the junction held 8 bases outside the gene matches. This CDR3 contains 13 residues. DNA of the CDR3: TGTGCCAGCAGCCTAGGGACAGGGGGGGATGTTTTCTTT. Protein: CASSLGTGGDVFF.

The chain recombines TRBV5-1 with TRBJ2-7, with TRBD1 matching over 9 bases. The V and J ends lost 4 bases and 0 bases, in that order; junction bases with no gene match: 5. The CDR3 contains 15 residues. Per germline, CDR1 SGHRS and CDR2 YFSETQ. The CDR3 is CASSLGQGHSYEQYF. CDR3 bases: TGCGCCAGCAGCCTCGGACAGGGGCACTCCTACGAGCAGTACTTC.

Only one count was recorded for this clone. The chain carries TRBV5-6 and TRBJ1-2, with D possibly being TRBD1 (5 bases). The V end was cut by 0 bases, the J end by 4 bases, with 7 bases between. Germline V CDR1 and CDR2: SGHDT, YYEEEE. The CDR3 is made up of 13 amino acids. The CDR3 sequence: CASSLAGGYGYTF. The CDR3 DNA follows: TGTGCCAGCAGCTTGGCGGGGGGCTATGGCTACACCTTC.

The sample holds a few counts of this clone. The V and J genes are TRBV7-8 and TRBJ1-2; D unclear. The CDR3 consists of 12 residues. Germline lookup yields CDR1 SGHVS and CDR2 FQNEAQ. Trimming cost V 6 bases and J 8 bases, with 13 bases left between them. The CDR3 loop is CASSPGGRGYTF. CDR3 sequence (DNA): TGTGCCAGCAGTCCGGGAGGACGGGGCTACACCTTC.

The rearrangement joins TRBV29-1 to TRBJ1-1; D gene unclear. CDR3 length equals 11 residues. CDR1 SQVTM and CDR2 ANQGSEA come from the germline V gene. Trimming stripped 8 bases from V and 2 bases from J, with 9 bases between. The CDR3 reads CSHSRNTEAFF. In DNA, the CDR3 is TGCAGCCATTCCCGTAACACTGAAGCTTTCTTT.

The rearrangement uses TRBV6-5 and TRBJ1-2, with D uncertain. With 2 bases removed from V and 2 bases from J, the gap between germline ends came to 15 bases. From germline, CDR1 is MNHEY and CDR2 SVGAGI. CDR3 length: 16 residues. The CDR3 coding sequence is TGTGCCAGCAGTTACGACCAAGACCCAACCAACTATGGCTACACCTTC. Its translation: CASSYDQDPTNYGYTF.

This clone was detected only a few times. The rearrangement links TRBV30 to TRBJ1-1; D not resolved. V dropped 1 base and J dropped 1 base, with 7 bases sitting between them. CDR3 length: 13 amino acids. CDR1 and CDR2 from the germline V gene are GTSNPN and SVGIG (reference sequence). DNA for the CDR3: TGTGCCTGGAGTGAACAAGCGAACACTGAAGCTTTCTTT. Protein: CAWSEQANTEAFF.

The rearrangement uses TRBV6-6 and TRBJ2-1; 11 bases map to TRBD2. Germline CDR1 is MNHNY and CDR2 is SVGAGI (reference sequence). The CDR3 runs 15 residues. V dropped 6 bases and J dropped 7; count of bases not matched to a gene: 8. Here the CDR3 DNA reads TGTGCCAGCAGCTACCCCGGGACTAGCGGAAATGAGCAGTTCTTC. It is translated as CASSYPGTSGNEQFF.

This chain links TRBV30 with TRBJ1-2; D ambiguous. Trimming took 3 bases from V and 4 from J, leaving 15 bases between them. Germline CDR1 is GTSNPN and CDR2 is SVGIG (reference sequence). The CDR3 sequence is 14 residues long. As DNA, the CDR3 is TGTGCCTGGAGCAGCGGACTCGACTTCTATGGCTACACCTTC. It yields the protein CAWSSGLDFYGYTF.

The chain is built from TRBV5-1 and TRBJ2-7; D might be TRBD2 (6 bases). The CDR3 spans 14 residues. Germline V gene lookup returns CDR1 SGHRS and CDR2 YFSETQ. The V end was cut by 0 bases, the J end by 3 bases, with 10 bases between. CDR3 residues: CASSLGGLIYEQYF. The CDR3 DNA sequence: TGCGCCAGCAGCTTGGGGGGACTCATCTACGAGCAGTACTTC.

This clone was observed a few times. The V call is TRBV7-3, the J call TRBJ2-6, with D unresolved. Per germline, CDR1 SGHTA and CDR2 FQGTGA. V shed 5 bases and J shed 0 bases, with 5 bases lying between them. The CDR3 totals 14 residues. This CDR3 reads CASSESSGANVLTF. The CDR3 DNA sequence: TGTGCCAGCAGCGAAAGCTCTGGGGCCAACGTCCTGACTTTC.

This clone was observed a few times. The genes are TRBV11-3 and TRBJ2-3, with D perhaps matching TRBD1 or TRBD2 (5 bases each). Per germline, CDR1 SGHNT and CDR2 YENEEA. The CDR3 totals 14 residues. V lost 1 base and J lost 1, with 6 bases in between. This chain's CDR3 is CASSLGGGTDTQYF. The DNA for the CDR3 is TGTGCCAGCAGCTTAGGAGGGGGCACAGATACGCAGTATTTT.

J is TRBJ1-2 and V is TRBV7-3; tentatively, D is TRBD1 (5 bases). V shed 7 bases and J shed 6 bases, with 15 bases lying between them. CDR3 length equals 13 residues. Germline CDR1 SGHTA, CDR2 FQGTGA. DNA of the CDR3: TGTGCCAGCATGGGGGACGGGGTGAATGGCTACACCTTC. Encoded protein: CASMGDGVNGYTF.

This clone has a handful of counts. This sequence joins TRBV5-1 and TRBJ2-1; TRBD2 is a possible D gene (6 bases). CDR1 is SGHRS, CDR2 YFSETQ, per germline. The CDR3 consists of 14 residues. The V and J ends lost 5 bases and 9 bases respectively, with 18 bases between them. The CDR3 protein is CASSPEVAGTEQFF. The CDR3 DNA reads TGCGCCAGCAGTCCGGAGGTGGCGGGAACTGAGCAGTTCTTC. The full variable domain, its missing parts supplied by reference TRBV5-1 and TRBJ2-1, is KAGVTQTPRYLIKTRGQQVTLSCSPISGHRSVSWYQQTPGQGLQFLFEYFSETQRNKGNFPGRFSGRQFSNSRSEMNVSTLELGDSALYLCASSPEVAGTEQFFGPGTRLTVL.

This clone appeared a few times. The chain recombines TRBV11-2 with TRBJ2-7; 7 bases line up with TRBD2. CDR1 SGHAT and CDR2 FQNNGV come from the germline V gene. V dropped 3 bases and J dropped 5; count of bases not matched to a gene: 10. The CDR3 consists of 15 residues. The CDR3 loop is CASSFPGLVLDEQYF. The CDR3 region has the DNA TGTGCCAGCAGCTTCCCCGGACTAGTTCTCGACGAGCAGTACTTC.

This clone came up a few times. The gene calls are TRBV10-3 and TRBJ1-4; TRBD1 might be the D (5 bases). Germline CDR1 is ENHRY and CDR2 is SYGVKD. V lost 5 bases and J lost 4, with 14 bases in between. This CDR3 has 15 residues. Here the CDR3 DNA reads TGTGCCATCAGTCCTGGGGGACGAAGTAATGAAAAACTGTTTTTT. Amino acids: CAISPGGRSNEKLFF.